Below, one TCR beta chain is given with its context. Only in-frame clones appear in the TCRdb table, and some are missing; sequencing was by immunoSEQ multiplex PCR. The sample holds roughly 200,000 clones; 70% to 90% are singletons and the top ten take around 3.3%. The CDR3 is 14 amino acids. Trimming removed 5 bases from V and 6 bases from J; junction bases left unmatched: 10. The germline gives CDR1 MNHNY, CDR2 SVGAGI (reference sequence). The data were taken from a study of blood T cell repertoires in COVID-19. The TCR sequence derives from a man aged 60 to 75 with acute or convalescent COVID-19. This rearrangement joins TRBV6-6 to TRBJ2-7; 7 nucleotides agree with TRBD1. Sequenced input: peripheral blood. The CDR3 region is CASSEGQTLLEQYF. In DNA, the CDR3 is TGTGCCAGCAGTGAGGGACAGACCCTACTCGAGCAGTACTTC.